These 26 T cell receptor beta chains were all obtained from the same sample, sequenced in a study of blood T cell repertoires in COVID-19. Data came from immunoSEQ multiplex PCR; TCRdb stores just in-frame clones and leaves some out. The table has about 150,000 clones, roughly 80% seen once. The specimen was peripheral blood. These TCRs come from a man aged 55 to 69 with acute or convalescent COVID-19.

The gene calls are TRBV4-2 and TRBJ1-4; D is perhaps TRBD1 (5 bases). With 0 bases removed from V and 8 bases from J, the gap between germline ends came to 16 bases. This CDR3 is 16 amino acids long. CDR1 LGHNA and CDR2 YNFKEQ come from the germline V gene. In DNA form, the CDR3 reads TGTGCCAGCAGCCAAGATCTGTCGACAGAATGGGAAAAACTGTTTTTT. This sequence encodes CASSQDLSTEWEKLFF.

This clone was detected once. This chain uses TRBV7-9 with TRBJ1-2; D is unclear. The CDR3 sequence is 15 residues long. V was clipped by 1 base and J by 4 bases, with 13 bases between them. The germline gives CDR1 SEHNR, CDR2 FQNEAQ (reference sequence). CDR3 DNA: TGTGCCAGCAGCTTAGACGCGGGCAGCCTCTATGGCTACACCTTC. It yields the protein CASSLDAGSLYGYTF.

As DNA, the CDR3 is TGCAGCGTTGGACGAGGGGGCGAGCAGTACTTC. Encoded protein: CSVGRGGEQYF. The J gene is TRBJ2-7, the V gene TRBV29-1; weak D call: TRBD1 (6 bases). The CDR3 extends over 11 amino acids. Between the trimmed V and J ends, which lost 4 bases and 6 bases, there was a span of 10 bases. The V gene's germline CDR1 is SQVTM and CDR2 ANQGSEA.

The V gene is TRBV5-4, the J gene TRBJ2-2, with 10 nucleotides matching TRBD1. The CDR3 is made up of 13 amino acids. The V segment lost 7 bases and the J segment 6 bases; nucleotides outside the gene matches: 3. Germline CDR1 reads SGHNT; CDR2 reads YYREEE (reference sequence). Here the CDR3 reads CASGTGEAGELFF. CDR3 sequence (DNA): TGTGCCAGCGGGACAGGGGAGGCCGGGGAGCTGTTTTTT.

This clone is categorized as medium-sized (0.01 to 0.1%). The chain combines TRBV6-2 or TRBV6-3 with TRBJ2-7, with 8 bases that match TRBD1. Germline-derived CDR1 and CDR2 are MNHEY and SVGEGT. The junction had 7 bases not matched to a gene; V was cut back by 7 bases and J by 2 bases. CDR3 length: 14 amino acids. The CDR3, as DNA: TGTGCCAGCACCCCGGACAGGGAACCCTACGAGCAGTACTTC. Translating gives CASTPDREPYEQYF.

This clone was seen a single time. Written as DNA, the CDR3 is TGTGCCAGCAGCTTAGATCCAGGCCCCAATCAGCCCCAGCATTTT. As protein: CASSLDPGPNQPQHF. This sequence joins TRBV11-2 and TRBJ1-5; no clear D. Per germline, CDR1 SGHAT and CDR2 FQNNGV. Deletions cut 0 bases from V and 3 bases from J, with 9 bases between. This CDR3 is 15 amino acids long.

The chain carries TRBV7-9 and TRBJ1-1; TRBD1 agrees at 10 bases. From germline, CDR1 is SEHNR and CDR2 FQNEAQ (reference sequence). The ends lost 1 base at V and 4 bases at J; junction bases unmatched: 6. CDR3 length: 16 amino acids. The CDR3 bases are TGTGCCAGCAGCTTAGGGGGGACAGGGGCATTCACTGAAGCTTTCTTT. This gives the protein CASSLGGTGAFTEAFF.

The rearrangement uses TRBV5-6 and TRBJ1-1, with a tentative D call TRBD1 (5 bases). CDR1 and CDR2 (germline): SGHDT, YYEEEE. Between the trimmed V and J ends, which lost 5 bases and 5 bases, there was a span of 16 bases. This CDR3 comprises 14 residues. As DNA, the CDR3 is TGTGCCAGCAGGGAGCAGGGTCGTAAAACTGAAGCTTTCTTT. Translating it yields CASREQGRKTEAFF.

The genes are TRBV7-2 and TRBJ1-3; the D is unclear. The V gene lost 8 bases and the J gene lost 4 bases, with 15 bases spanning the gap. The CDR3 spans 14 residues. Per germline, CDR1 SGHTA and CDR2 FQGNSA. The DNA for the CDR3 is TGTGCCAGCTCCGGGGTTTTCCCCGGAAACACCATATATTTT. Residues: CASSGVFPGNTIYF.

This chain connects TRBV4-3 to TRBJ1-1; the D gene is possibly TRBD1 (5 bases). Germline CDR1 reads LGHNA; CDR2 reads YSLEER. V lost 3 bases and J 4 bases, leaving 12 bases between the germline ends. This CDR3 is 14 amino acids long. CDR3 bases: TGCGCCAGCAGCCACCAGGGAGGAGGCACTGAAGCTTTCTTT. Translated, it gives CASSHQGGGTEAFF.

The chain carries TRBV4-1 and TRBJ2-1; weak D call: TRBD1 (6 bases). The CDR3 runs 16 residues. V was clipped by 1 base and J by 12 bases, with 22 bases between them. In germline, CDR1 is MGHRA, CDR2 YSYEKL. The CDR3, as DNA: TGCGCCAGCAGCCAAGCGAAGCTTAGGAACAGGGATAGGCAGTTCTTC. Its protein product is CASSQAKLRNRDRQFF.

The chain combines TRBV28 with TRBJ2-7, with 8 bases lining up with TRBD2. Germline values: CDR1 MDHEN, CDR2 SYDVKM. Losses at the gene ends were 5 bases for V and 3 bases for J; bases not matched to a gene: 9. This CDR3 spans 15 amino acids. The CDR3 sequence is CASSTTGLASYEQYF. CDR3 DNA sequence: TGTGCCAGCAGTACTACAGGACTAGCAAGCTACGAGCAGTACTTC. Drawing the rest from reference TRBV28 and TRBJ2-7, the complete variable domain is DVKVTQSSRYLVKRTGEKVFLECVQDMDHENMFWYRQDPGLGLRLIYFSYDVKMKEKGDIPEGYSVSREKKERFSLILESASTNQTSMYLCASSTTGLASYEQYFGPGTRLTVT.

This chain joins TRBV5-1 and TRBJ1-1; TRBD1 aligns across 8 bases. The V gene end was trimmed by 0 bases and the J gene end by 0 bases; junction bases not matched to a gene: 1. The CDR3 runs to 15 residues. Germline assignment: CDR1 SGHRS and CDR2 YFSETQ. The CDR3 loop is CASSLGQGLNTEAFF. CDR3 DNA sequence: TGCGCCAGCAGCTTGGGACAGGGGTTGAACACTGAAGCTTTCTTT.

This clone came up a few times. This chain connects TRBV7-2 to TRBJ2-1; 8 nucleotides line up with TRBD2. There are 14 residues in the CDR3. Germline values: CDR1 SGHTA, CDR2 FQGNSA. The V segment lost 8 bases and the J segment 6 bases; nucleotides outside the gene matches: 9. The CDR3 DNA follows: TGTGCCAGCCGACCCGCGGGGGGTGGCAATGAGCAGTTCTTC. This gives the protein CASRPAGGGNEQFF.

In nucleotides, the CDR3 is TGTGCCATCAGTGAAGCCGGGGGCTACACCTTC. This codes for CAISEAGGYTF. This chain uses TRBV10-3 with TRBJ1-2; D remains unclear. The CDR3 runs to 11 residues. Per the germline V gene, CDR1 is ENHRY and CDR2 is SYGVKD. Trimming left V 3 bases short and J 8 bases short, with 7 bases between.

The DNA of the CDR3 is TGCGCCAGCAGCCGCCTGACTAGCGGGTCCTACAATGAGCAGTTCTTC. Translation gives CASSRLTSGSYNEQFF. The chain carries TRBV4-1 and TRBJ2-1, with 10 nucleotides matching TRBD2. The V and J ends lost 4 bases and 1 base, in that order; junction bases with no gene match: 4. This CDR3 has 16 amino acids. CDR1 is MGHRA and CDR2 is YSYEKL in the germline V gene.

This chain links TRBV7-2 with TRBJ2-7; 7 bases are shared with TRBD1. The CDR3 sequence is 15 residues long. Germline loops: CDR1 SGHTA, CDR2 FQGNSA. The J segment lost 0 bases and the V segment lost 5 bases, leaving 7 bases of the junction unmatched. This CDR3 reads CASSDTGAFSYEQYF. DNA of the CDR3: TGTGCCAGCAGCGACACAGGGGCCTTCTCCTACGAGCAGTACTTC. Looking up the rest from reference TRBV7-2 and TRBJ2-7 gives the full variable domain: GAGVSQSPSNKVTEKGKDVELRCDPISGHTALYWYRQSLGQGLEFLIYFQGNSAPDKSGLPSDRFSAERTGGSVSTLTIQRTQQEDSAVYLCASSDTGAFSYEQYFGPGTRLTVT.

The rearrangement uses TRBV6-6 and TRBJ2-2; TRBD1 is a possible D gene (6 bases). The V gene's germline CDR1 is MNHNY and CDR2 SVGAGI (reference sequence). Between the trimmed V and J ends, which lost 8 bases and 7 bases, there was a span of 17 bases. The CDR3 covers 14 residues. CDR3 nucleotide sequence: TGTGCCAGCCTAAGGGCAGGGGAAGGCGGGGAGCTGTTTTTT. It translates to CASLRAGEGGELFF.

This chain uses TRBV9 with TRBJ2-2, with TRBD1 matching 7 bases. V shed 4 bases and J 5 bases; nucleotides not matched to a gene: 8. Germline values: CDR1 SGDLS, CDR2 YYNGEE. The CDR3 contains 15 residues. The CDR3 DNA follows: TGTGCCAGCAGCACGGGACAGCGGAATACCGGGGAGCTGTTTTTT. Translated, it gives CASSTGQRNTGELFF.

The chain has TRBV11-2 and TRBJ2-7; TRBD2 aligns across 10 bases. Looked up from germline, CDR1 is SGHAT and CDR2 is FQNNGV. After removal of 3 bases from V and 4 bases from J, the junction contained 0 bases not matched to a gene. The CDR3 has 13 amino acids. CDR3 residues: CASSLGLAYEQYF. The CDR3, as DNA: TGTGCCAGCAGCTTGGGACTAGCGTACGAGCAGTACTTC.

The rearrangement links TRBV7-2 to TRBJ2-6; D may be TRBD2 (6 bases). V lost 3 bases to trimming and J lost 0 bases, with 12 bases between them. The germline V gene has CDR1 SGHTA and CDR2 FQGNSA. This CDR3 spans 17 amino acids. CDR3 region: CASSFPGDFSGANVLTF. The CDR3 DNA follows: TGTGCCAGCAGCTTCCCGGGGGACTTCTCTGGGGCCAACGTCCTGACTTTC.

The chain combines TRBV5-4 with TRBJ1-1, with unresolved D. Trimming took off 4 bases at V and 4 bases at J, with 11 bases between the two ends. CDR3 size: 13 residues. Per germline, CDR1 SGHNT and CDR2 YYREEE (reference sequence). CDR3 in DNA: TGTGCCAGCAGCAAGGGAGTTAGCACTGAAGCTTTCTTT. Translation: CASSKGVSTEAFF.

The chain couples TRBV6-2 or TRBV6-3 to TRBJ2-7; 7 nucleotides align to TRBD1. The V gene's germline CDR1 is MNHEY and CDR2 SVGEGT. The CDR3 totals 16 residues. V gave up 4 bases and J gave up 7 bases; unmatched junction bases: 16. The CDR3 sequence: CASSSGTAQNWWEQYF. The CDR3 nucleotides are TGTGCCAGCAGTTCCGGGACAGCCCAAAACTGGTGGGAGCAGTACTTC.

J is TRBJ2-2 and V is TRBV4-3; D call uncertain. Germline V gene lookup returns CDR1 LGHNA and CDR2 YSLEER. There are 15 residues in the CDR3. V was clipped by 1 base and J by 0 bases, with 6 bases between them. The CDR3 loop reads CASSQGQANTGELFF. The DNA of the CDR3 is TGCGCCAGCAGCCAAGGCCAGGCGAACACCGGGGAGCTGTTTTTT.

The rearrangement uses TRBV5-1 and TRBJ2-4, with 12 bases that match TRBD1. CDR1 is SGHRS, CDR2 YFSETQ, per germline. The length of the CDR3 is 16 residues. J gave up 7 bases and V 0 bases, and 5 bases lay outside the gene matches. As DNA, the CDR3 is TGCGCCAGCAGCTTGGGAGGGACAGGGGGCGACAACATTCAGTACTTC. It specifies CASSLGGTGGDNIQYF.

V usage is TRBV19 and J usage is TRBJ2-5, with 14 bases aligning to TRBD2. This CDR3 is built from 17 residues. Germline values: CDR1 LNHDA, CDR2 SQIVND (reference sequence). J was trimmed by 7 bases and V by 6 bases; bases with no gene match: 13. The CDR3 loop reads CASSTSGTSGGGGTQYF. The CDR3 DNA follows: TGTGCCAGTAGCACCTCCGGGACTAGCGGGGGCGGGGGGACCCAGTACTTC. Looking up the rest from reference TRBV19 and TRBJ2-5 gives the full variable domain: DGGITQSPKYLFRKEGQNVTLSCEQNLNHDAMYWYRQDPGQGLRLIYYSQIVNDFQKGDIAEGYSVSREKKESFPLTVTSAQKNPTAFYLCASSTSGTSGGGGTQYFGPGTRLLVL.